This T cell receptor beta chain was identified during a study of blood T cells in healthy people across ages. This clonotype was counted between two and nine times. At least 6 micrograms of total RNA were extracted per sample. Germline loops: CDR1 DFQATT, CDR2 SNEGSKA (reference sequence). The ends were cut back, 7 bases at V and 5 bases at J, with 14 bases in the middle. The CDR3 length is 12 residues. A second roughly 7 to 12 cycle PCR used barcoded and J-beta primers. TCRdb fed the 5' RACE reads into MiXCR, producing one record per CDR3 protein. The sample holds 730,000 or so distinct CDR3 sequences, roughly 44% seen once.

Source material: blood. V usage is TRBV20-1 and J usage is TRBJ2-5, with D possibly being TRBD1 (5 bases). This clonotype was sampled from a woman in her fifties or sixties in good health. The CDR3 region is CSVSQGAETQYF. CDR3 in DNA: TGCAGTGTTTCCCAGGGTGCTGAGACCCAGTACTTC.